This TCR beta chain was captured by sequencing in a study of cytomegalovirus exposure and HLA in healthy donors. With 60 Vbeta and 13 Jbeta primers, the PCR was carried out. Assay: immunoSEQ multiplex PCR; the TCRdb copy retains only in-frame clones and omits some. Among about 130,000 clones, roughly 72% were seen once, and the ten largest hold 4%. Each donor's status was that of a healthy bone marrow donor. Study conclusions and caveats: Earlier analysis found most TCR beta V segments productive about 90% or about 30% of the time. In a later analysis, TCR beta V- and J-gene trimming showed a link to a missense DCLRE1C variant. A later analysis showed HLA-associated TCR beta chains outstripping equally common others in clonal expansion.

As regards this clone: The antigen remains unidentified.

The receptor was derived from a man aged 35-49 years in good health and CMV-seropositive. Sequenced input: PBMCs.

CDR3 loop: CASSREPSTDTQYF. The CDR3 DNA sequence: TGTGCCAGCAGTCGGGAGCCTAGCACAGATACGCAGTATTTT. The chain recombines TRBV28 with TRBJ2-3, with D tentatively TRBD2 (6 bases). The germline CDR1 and CDR2 sequences are MDHEN and SYDVKM. The ends were cut back, 5 bases at V and 0 bases at J, with 9 bases in the middle. CDR3 length: 14 amino acids.